This is a list of T cell receptor beta chains from one sample in a study of response to subunit inactivated influenza vaccine. Via MiXCR, TCRdb re-called the RT-PCR reads, giving one row per CDR3 protein. The top ten clones hold about 11% of a sample with about 570,000 distinct CDR3 sequences, over 9% of them seen once. These data also featured in a second study, about T cells expressing NK-cell markers.

The sample in question was PBMCs from blood, obtained on the day of vaccination. Receptors were obtained from a man aged 50 or older who received an inactivated influenza vaccine. CDR3s leave out the opening cysteine and the closing phenylalanine or tryptophan.

TRBV14,TRBJ2-1,ASSQDRGQFYNEQF
TRBV5-5,TRBJ2-2,ASSFLGSTTGELF
TRBV5-1,TRBJ1-1,ASSSFGRGGVEAF
TRBV30,TRBJ1-3,AWSVPERWNTIY
TRBV29-1,TRBJ2-1,SVAGYEQF
TRBV3-1,TRBJ2-1,ASSLLAGRSYNEQF
TRBV6-5,TRBJ1-5,ASSYGAGDESNQPQH
TRBV6-1,TRBJ1-6,ASRVERDNSPLH
TRBV27,TRBJ2-7,ASRGTSGSSYEQY
TRBV5-1,TRBJ2-5,ASSSSGTSQETQY
TRBV27,TRBJ2-7,ASSWRPRDRDPYEQY
TRBV18,TRBJ2-7,ASSPPLSYEQY
TRBV28,TRBJ2-3,ASSKGRTDTQY
TRBV12-3/TRBV12-4,TRBJ1-5,ASSFVQPQH
TRBV5-1,TRBJ2-5,ASSAGQGAETQY
TRBV5-5,TRBJ2-2,ASSLQGASGELF
TRBV15,TRBJ2-2,ATSSRDRSTGELF
TRBV7-9,TRBJ2-7,ASSPSGPLHREQY
TRBV28,TRBJ2-1,ASRPSGGSNEQF
TRBV5-1,TRBJ2-1,ATRWGASANEQF
TRBV4-3,TRBJ2-3,ASSQELAEHTDTQY
TRBV5-6,TRBJ2-2,ASLTGTGELF
TRBV4-1,TRBJ1-1,ASSQGTLITEAF
TRBV20-1,TRBJ2-7,SAKRQGTSGRALYEQY
TRBV10-1,TRBJ2-3,ASSESYRVRHGHTDTQY
TRBV12-3/TRBV12-4,TRBJ1-1,ASSPLGGAGTEAF
TRBV28,TRBJ2-5,ASSLRGKETQY
TRBV11-2,TRBJ2-3,ASSFEAGVVTDTQY
TRBV3-1,TRBJ2-1,ASSQGGLAGFNEQF
TRBV12-3/TRBV12-4,TRBJ2-6,ASSWDSRSSGANVLT
TRBV7-9,TRBJ2-7,ASRSGTGSYEQY
TRBV5-1,TRBJ2-1,ASGRGGDYNEQF
TRBV27,TRBJ2-1,ASSLVGLQNEQF
TRBV5-5,TRBJ1-1,ASSLDGSNTEAF
TRBV4-1,TRBJ1-4,ASSSSRTGDEKLF
TRBV5-1,TRBJ2-5,ASNLGIQQETQY
TRBV6-1,TRBJ2-6,ASKPDRRGGANVLT
TRBV9,TRBJ1-3,ASREGFSGNTIY
TRBV7-2,TRBJ2-3,ASSSGSRQY
TRBV5-1,TRBJ2-3,ASIQQGTGGGTQY
TRBV29-1,TRBJ2-2,SAHSSSGNTGELF
TRBV6-1,TRBJ1-2,ASSRGWGNYGYT
TRBV4-3,TRBJ2-1,ASSQDFIGSRGGLHEQF
TRBV12-3/TRBV12-4,TRBJ2-5,ASSHTSGGETQY
TRBV3-1,TRBJ2-7,ASSRSGVSYEQY
TRBV29-1,TRBJ2-1,SVETGTPNANEQF
TRBV5-1,TRBJ2-5,ASSLLLEETQY
TRBV5-1,TRBJ2-5,ASSLSGGGFGETQY
TRBV12-3/TRBV12-4,TRBJ1-3,ASSRGNSGNTIY
TRBV12-3/TRBV12-4,TRBJ2-3,ASSLGSGGSADTQY
TRBV15,TRBJ2-7,ATSRGFVSYEQY
TRBV12-3/TRBV12-4,TRBJ2-7,ASSLQGGSHEQY
TRBV7-9,TRBJ2-1,ASTEGAGSYNEQF
TRBV20-1,TRBJ1-5,SALQGYSNQPQH
TRBV7-2,TRBJ2-1,ASSLAKGGIVNEQF
TRBV27,TRBJ2-1,ASSLGRNGGHEQF
TRBV5-1,TRBJ2-2,ASSTLQGSPGELF
TRBV12-3/TRBV12-4,TRBJ1-2,ASSGAGQRIGYT
TRBV20-1,TRBJ1-1,SASSSLSGGSTEAF